The TCR beta chain described here comes from a study of shared clonotypes between healthy human individuals. Study-level background: The study drew on a couple of women and three men aged 18 to 49 as donors. Each donor's CD4 naive and CD4 memory cells filled three plates apiece, CD8 naive two, and CD8 memory one.

V shed 4 bases and J shed 5 bases, with 8 bases lying between them. The CDR3 runs to 13 residues. Germline assignment: CDR1 PRHDT and CDR2 FYEKMQ (reference sequence). This table comes from immunoSEQ multiplex PCR, and its TCRdb copy is limited to in-frame clones, with some not included. The sample lists over 300,000 clones; around nine tenths were seen once. Overall study findings and caveats: The rarefaction results pointed to incomplete sorted-subset sequencing despite large depth.

A note on this clone: Its cognate antigen is unknown.

In CD8 memory, CD45RO+ cells were put together with CCR7-negative CD45RA+ TemRA cells. Sequencing was carried out using memory CD8+ T cells sorted from blood. This sample's subset: CD45RO+ cells pooled with CCR7-negative TemRA cells. The chain joins TRBV13 to TRBJ2-2; D assignment may be TRBD1 or TRBD2 (5 bases each). This TCR derives from a man aged 18 to 29 in good health. The CDR3 here is CASSWGSTGELFF. For the CDR3, the DNA is TGTGCCAGCAGCTGGGGGAGTACCGGGGAGCTGTTTTTT. The full variable domain, completed using reference TRBV13 and TRBJ2-2, is AAGVIQSPRHLIKEKRETATLKCYPIPRHDTVYWYQQGPGQDPQFLISFYEKMQSDKGSIPDRFSAQQFSDYHSELNMSSLELGDSALYFCASSWGSTGELFFGEGSRLTVL.